Each of the 24 T cell receptor beta chains below was sequenced from the same sample in a study of control samples from healthy donors and cancer patients. Using immunoSEQ multiplex PCR, the repertoire was profiled, and TCRdb retains in-frame clones only, with some absent. The table lists 40,000 or so clones, 80% to 90% of them singletons. Sequenced material: PBMCs. These receptors were taken from a woman aged 60-70 years with lung cancer.

V and J are TRBV7-6 and TRBJ1-1; D uncertain. The CDR3 length is 12 residues. Germline V CDR1 and CDR2: SGHVS, FNYEAQ. V gave up 5 bases and J gave up 5 bases, with 9 bases separating them. CDR3 in amino acids: CASSPSRTEAFF. CDR3 in DNA: TGTGCCAGCAGCCCATCAAGAACTGAAGCTTTCTTT.

V gene TRBV19 combines with J gene TRBJ1-2; TRBD1 matches 11 bases. The V segment lost 7 bases and the J segment 4 bases; nucleotides outside the gene matches: 14. The CDR3 is 17 amino acids. Germline V gene sequence: CDR1 LNHDA, CDR2 SQIVND (reference sequence). Here the CDR3 DNA reads TGTGCCAGTAACTCGGGACCTCGGACAGGGGGCGCCTATGGCTACACCTTC. It is translated as CASNSGPRTGGAYGYTF.

The CDR3, as DNA: TGTGCCAGCAGCCTCCAGACAGCTACAGATACGCAGTATTTT. It translates to CASSLQTATDTQYF. The chain has TRBV3-1 (or the pseudogene TRBV3-2) and TRBJ2-3; D is possibly TRBD1 (5 bases). With 4 bases removed from V and 3 bases from J, the gap between germline ends came to 11 bases. CDR3 length equals 14 residues. Germline CDR1 and CDR2: LGHDT and YNNKEL (reference sequence).

The V call is TRBV24-1, the J call TRBJ1-2, with D possibly TRBD1 on 6 matching bases. The CDR3 runs 14 residues. CDR1 KGHDR and CDR2 SFDVKD come from the germline V gene. Trimming took 4 bases from V and 5 from J, leaving 13 bases between them. The CDR3 DNA is TGTGCCACCAGTGAGGGGGCAGGGGATTATGGCTACACCTTC. The encoded protein is CATSEGAGDYGYTF.

The V gene is TRBV5-1, the J gene TRBJ2-7, with no clear D. Trimming took 1 base from V and 4 from J, leaving 12 bases between them. The CDR3 is made up of 14 amino acids. Germline V gives CDR1 SGHRS, CDR2 YFSETQ. This CDR3 reads CASSLTTTGYEQYF. As DNA, the CDR3 is TGCGCCAGCAGCTTGACTACCACCGGGTACGAGCAGTACTTC.

The rearrangement links TRBV29-1 to TRBJ1-2, with 7 bases fitting TRBD1. The CDR3 runs to 14 residues. Germline-derived CDR1 and CDR2 are SQVTM and ANQGSEA. V was clipped by 1 base and J by 4 bases; unmatched bases: 6. CDR3 loop: CSVEARGQGYGYTF. In DNA form, the CDR3 reads TGCAGCGTTGAAGCGAGGGGGCAAGGCTATGGCTACACCTTC.

The V and J genes are TRBV6-4 and TRBJ1-5, with TRBD1 as a possible D gene (5 bases). Germline V gene data show CDR1 as MRHNA and CDR2 as SNTAGT. Deletions cut 2 bases from V and 4 bases from J, with 6 bases between. This CDR3 has 13 amino acids. The CDR3 protein is CASSDDRNQPQHF. DNA for the CDR3: TGTGCCAGCAGTGACGACAGAAATCAGCCCCAGCATTTT.

A word on this clone: The sample contains more than one DNA sequence encoding this CDR3. J is TRBJ1-5 and V is TRBV7-3; D is unresolved. Germline V gene lookup returns CDR1 SGHTA and CDR2 FQGTGA. The CDR3 covers 13 residues. V gave up 5 bases and J gave up 2 bases, with 7 bases separating them. The CDR3: CASSLRGNQPQHF. As DNA, the CDR3 is TGTGCCAGCAGCCTAAGGGGCAATCAGCCCCAGCATTTT. Using reference TRBV7-3 and TRBJ1-5 for the parts outside the CDR3, the full variable domain is GAGVSQTPSNKVTEKGKYVELRCDPISGHTALYWYRQSLGQGPEFLIYFQGTGAADDSGLPNDRFFAVRPEGSVSTLKIQRTERGDSAVYLCASSLRGNQPQHFGDGTRLSIL.

The table lists this clone with a few counts. This rearrangement joins TRBV2 to TRBJ1-5; maybe TRBD1 (5 bases). The CDR3 spans 13 residues. Looked up from germline, CDR1 is SNHLY and CDR2 is FYNNEI. Trimming took off 0 bases at V and 15 bases at J, with 15 bases between the two ends. In DNA form, the CDR3 reads TGTGCCAGCAGTGAAGCAGAAACGGGGACGACGCATTTT. Protein product: CASSEAETGTTHF.

The chain recombines TRBV19 with TRBJ1-1; unclear D gene. The CDR3 extends over 13 amino acids. Germline CDR1 reads LNHDA; CDR2 reads SQIVND (reference sequence). Trimming removed 1 base from V and 4 bases from J, with 7 bases in between. The CDR3: CASSIGVGTEAFF. The CDR3 nucleotides are TGTGCCAGTAGTATAGGGGTGGGCACTGAAGCTTTCTTT.

This chain links TRBV27 with TRBJ1-2, with D uncertain. With 7 bases removed from V and 4 bases from J, the gap between germline ends came to 16 bases. CDR1 MNHEY and CDR2 SMNVEV come from the germline V gene (reference sequence). CDR3 length: 14 amino acids. CDR3 bases: TGTGCCAGCAAGTGGAAGGGAGCGGGCTATGGCTACACCTTC. This sequence encodes CASKWKGAGYGYTF.

The chain is built from TRBV11-1 and TRBJ2-3; TRBD1 agrees at 9 bases. After removal of 5 bases from V and 5 bases from J, the junction contained 8 bases not matched to a gene. The CDR3 is made up of 15 amino acids. Germline CDR1 is SGHAT and CDR2 is FQDESV (reference sequence). CDR3 in amino acids: CASSTTGTGLDTQYF. CDR3 nucleotides: TGTGCCAGCAGCACAACCGGGACAGGGTTAGATACGCAGTATTTT.

This clone was detected only a few times. The gene calls are TRBV6-6 and TRBJ2-7, with TRBD1 matching 8 bases. The CDR3 extends over 15 amino acids. Germline V gene data show CDR1 as MNHNY and CDR2 as SVGAGI (reference sequence). After removal of 7 bases from V and 0 bases from J, the junction contained 8 bases not matched to a gene. This CDR3 reads CASKRDRFGSYEQYF. The DNA of the CDR3 is TGTGCCAGCAAAAGGGACAGGTTCGGCTCCTACGAGCAGTACTTC.

The V gene is TRBV21-1, the J gene TRBJ2-3; the D call TRBD2 from the table was never checked on the DNA. TRBV21-1 is a known pseudogene. The CDR3 runs 16 residues. The CDR3: CASSKARRESTDTQYF. CDR3 coding DNA: TGTGCCAGCAGCAAAGCTAGGCGGGAGAGCACAGATACGCAGTATTTT.

For this clone: Other nucleotide sequences from this sample produce the same CDR3. The V call is TRBV3-1 (or the pseudogene TRBV3-2), the J call TRBJ2-7; no clear D gene. The CDR3 consists of 15 residues. Deletions cut 0 bases from V and 2 bases from J, with 11 bases between. The germline gives CDR1 LGHDT, CDR2 YNNKEL (reference sequence). In nucleotides, the CDR3 is TGTGCCAGCAGCCAAGAGCTAGACCATACCTACGAGCAGTACTTC. Translating gives CASSQELDHTYEQYF.

This sequence joins TRBV19 and TRBJ1-1; a weak D match, TRBD1 (6 bases). Germline CDR1 and CDR2: LNHDA and SQIVND (reference sequence). There are 16 residues in the CDR3. The ends were cut back, 6 bases at V and 2 bases at J, with 19 bases in the middle. CDR3 bases: TGTGCCAGTAGCCGAGGGGGGGCTGAAGGAAACACTGAAGCTTTCTTT. This encodes CASSRGGAEGNTEAFF.

The V and J genes are TRBV27 and TRBJ2-1, with 10 bases aligning to TRBD1. The germline V gene has CDR1 MNHEY and CDR2 SMNVEV (reference sequence). Germline trimming cut 10 bases from V and 6 bases from J; bases unmatched to any gene: 6. This CDR3 spans 13 amino acids. The CDR3 sequence: CATGQGVFNEQFF. The CDR3, as DNA: TGTGCCACCGGACAGGGGGTTTTCAATGAGCAGTTCTTC.

This clone was detected only a few times. The V and J genes are TRBV4-2 and TRBJ1-1; D not resolved. The CDR3 loop spans 14 amino acids. Germline assignment: CDR1 LGHNA and CDR2 YNFKEQ. V was trimmed by 3 bases and J by 1 base, leaving 9 bases between them. CDR3 nucleotides: TGTGCCAGCAGCCACCCGACTCAGAACACTGAAGCTTTCTTT. Its translation is CASSHPTQNTEAFF.

The V and J genes are TRBV9 and TRBJ2-7; TRBD1 matches at 8 bases. Per the germline V gene, CDR1 is SGDLS and CDR2 is YYNGEE. V lost 1 base, J lost 7 bases, and 7 bases stayed unmatched. The CDR3 totals 14 residues. For the CDR3, the DNA is TGTGCCAGCAGCGTAAGCCAGGGGGCGCGGGAGCAGTACTTC. The encoded protein is CASSVSQGAREQYF.

This chain joins TRBV5-1 and TRBJ2-2; 14 bases map to TRBD2. The CDR3 runs 15 residues. The germline V gene has CDR1 SGHRS and CDR2 YFSETQ. V was clipped by 2 bases and J by 7 bases; unmatched bases: 1. The CDR3 bases are TGCGCCAGCAGCTTCGGGACTAGCGGGGGCGGGGAGCTGTTTTTT. Its protein is CASSFGTSGGGELFF.

The J gene is TRBJ1-5, the V gene TRBV7-9; TRBD1 is a possible D gene (5 bases). V was pared by 5 bases and J by 4 bases, with 21 bases between. The germline V gene has CDR1 SEHNR and CDR2 FQNEAQ (reference sequence). This CDR3 comprises 17 residues. The CDR3 DNA follows: TGTGCCAGCAGCCCAGGAGGAGGCCCTGGGGCGAATCAGCCCCAGCATTTT. This encodes CASSPGGGPGANQPQHF.

The V call is TRBV7-2, the J call TRBJ2-7, with 9 bases that match TRBD2. The trim removed 1 base at V and 5 bases at J, leaving 6 bases unmatched. Germline CDR1 is SGHTA and CDR2 is FQGNSA. The CDR3 extends over 15 amino acids. CDR3 DNA sequence: TGTGCCAGCAGCTTAGGCGGGAGGGCCGTAGACGAGCAGTACTTC. The encoded protein is CASSLGGRAVDEQYF. The whole variable domain, filled in from reference TRBV7-2 and TRBJ2-7, reads GAGVSQSPSNKVTEKGKDVELRCDPISGHTALYWYRQSLGQGLEFLIYFQGNSAPDKSGLPSDRFSAERTGGSVSTLTIQRTQQEDSAVYLCASSLGGRAVDEQYFGPGTRLTVT.

Worth noting for this clone: Other nucleotide sequences from this sample produce the same CDR3. The chain links TRBV25-1 to TRBJ1-2; 7 bases fit TRBD1. The CDR3 spans 14 residues. V shed 3 bases and J 5 bases; nucleotides not matched to a gene: 6. Looked up from germline, CDR1 is MGHDK and CDR2 is SYGVNS. This CDR3 is CASSEQGTAYGYTF. CDR3 coding DNA: TGTGCCAGCAGTGAGCAGGGGACAGCTTATGGCTACACCTTC.

Notes on this clone: The sample holds other DNA sequences that translate to the same CDR3. This chain joins TRBV7-9 and TRBJ2-1, with D perhaps matching TRBD2 (6 bases). CDR1 is SEHNR and CDR2 is FQNEAQ in the germline V gene (reference sequence). V was shortened by 3 bases and J by 4 bases, with 13 bases between the two germline ends. CDR3 size: 15 residues. The CDR3 sequence: CASSLRDSTYNEQFF. DNA for the CDR3: TGTGCCAGCAGCTTGAGGGACTCAACTTACAATGAGCAGTTCTTC.